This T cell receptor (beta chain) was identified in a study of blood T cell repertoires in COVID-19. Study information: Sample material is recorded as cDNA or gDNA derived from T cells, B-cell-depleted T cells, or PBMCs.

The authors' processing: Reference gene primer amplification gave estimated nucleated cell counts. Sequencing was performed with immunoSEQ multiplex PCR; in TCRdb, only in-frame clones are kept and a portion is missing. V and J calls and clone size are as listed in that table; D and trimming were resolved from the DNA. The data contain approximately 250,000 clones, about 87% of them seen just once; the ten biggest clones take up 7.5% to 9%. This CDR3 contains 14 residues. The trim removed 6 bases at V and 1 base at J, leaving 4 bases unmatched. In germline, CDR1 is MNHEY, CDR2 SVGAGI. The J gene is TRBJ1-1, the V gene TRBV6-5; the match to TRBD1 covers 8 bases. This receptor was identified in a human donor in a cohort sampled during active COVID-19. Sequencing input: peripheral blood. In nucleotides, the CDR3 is TGTGCCAGCAGACCCAGGGGGCAGAACACTGAAGCTTTCTTT. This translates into CASRPRGQNTEAFF.